The 18 T cell receptor beta chains reported below all come from one sample, sequenced in a study of Ad26.COV2.S vaccination and SARS-CoV-2 variants. Only in-frame clones appear in the TCRdb table, and some are missing; sequencing was by immunoSEQ multiplex PCR. The data contain 430,000 or so clones, about 88% of them singletons. Documented treatment: some 19 received Ad26.COV2.S at low or high dose, single or two shots; 5 received placebo; per-sample allocation not given. Sampling happened 63 days after the first vaccine or placebo injection. The sequencing here drew on peripheral blood, taken in a trial of Ad26.COV2.S vaccine versus placebo. Receptors were obtained from a person aged 18-60 years who received the Ad26.COV2.S COVID-19 vaccine or a placebo.

This chain links TRBV5-6 with TRBJ1-6, with 11 bases that match TRBD1. The ends lost 6 bases at V and 8 bases at J; junction bases unmatched: 7. The CDR3 loop spans 15 amino acids. Per germline, CDR1 SGHDT and CDR2 YYEEEE. In DNA form, the CDR3 reads TGTGCCAGCAACCTGGGACAGGGGGTTTATTCACCCCTCCACTTT. This gives the protein CASNLGQGVYSPLHF.

The chain has TRBV5-5 and TRBJ1-5; D is ambiguous. In germline, CDR1 is SGHKS, CDR2 YYEKEE (reference sequence). This CDR3 is built from 15 residues. Deletions cut 0 bases from V and 0 bases from J, with 7 bases between. The CDR3 loop is CASSLGPLSNQPQHF. DNA of the CDR3: TGTGCCAGCAGCTTGGGGCCACTTAGCAATCAGCCCCAGCATTTT.

The chain is built from TRBV19 and TRBJ2-3, with D tentatively TRBD2 (7 bases). Between the trimmed V and J ends, which lost 7 bases and 5 bases, there was a span of 16 bases. CDR3 length: 14 residues. The germline V gene encodes CDR1 LNHDA and CDR2 SQIVND (reference sequence). In DNA form, the CDR3 reads TGTGCCAGTAACCTGAGGGGGGGCGGAGATACGCAGTATTTT. Translation: CASNLRGGGDTQYF.

V and J are TRBV19 and TRBJ1-5; D is perhaps TRBD1 (6 bases). The CDR3 is made up of 16 amino acids. Germline CDR1 and CDR2: LNHDA and SQIVND (reference sequence). Trimming pared 1 base from V and 5 bases from J, leaving 15 bases between. The CDR3 loop is CASSIVVSSGDQPQHF. The CDR3 coding sequence is TGTGCCAGTAGTATAGTGGTGTCGTCAGGGGATCAGCCCCAGCATTTT.

The V and J genes are TRBV10-3 and TRBJ2-5, with 8 nucleotides matching TRBD1. Germline lookup yields CDR1 ENHRY and CDR2 SYGVKD. The J segment lost 5 bases and the V segment lost 6 bases, leaving 14 bases of the junction unmatched. This CDR3 region has 16 residues. CDR3 protein: CAIRGIDRGEHETQYF. The CDR3 DNA sequence: TGTGCCATCAGGGGGATTGACAGGGGAGAGCACGAGACCCAGTACTTC.

This clone was seen only a few times. The V gene is TRBV11-2, the J gene TRBJ2-2, with D unresolved. The V end lost 7 bases, the J end lost 4 bases, and 22 bases lay between the germline ends. This CDR3 is built from 17 residues. Germline V gene data show CDR1 as SGHAT and CDR2 as FQNNGV. CDR3 nucleotides: TGTGCCAGCATTACCGATGGTCTCCGGCTGATCACCGGGGAGCTGTTTTTT. Amino acids: CASITDGLRLITGELFF. Filled out from reference TRBV11-2 and TRBJ2-2, the complete variable domain reads EAGVAQSPRYKIIEKRQSVAFWCNPISGHATLYWYQQILGQGPKLLIQFQNNGVVDDSQLPKDRFSAERLKGVDSTLKIQPAKLEDSAVYLCASITDGLRLITGELFFGEGSRLTVL.

This chain uses TRBV29-1 with TRBJ2-5; D is ambiguous. The germline gives CDR1 SQVTM, CDR2 ANQGSEA. V was clipped by 5 bases and J by 1 base, with 11 bases between them. The CDR3 totals 13 residues. This CDR3 reads CSVFKMGQETQYF. In DNA, the CDR3 is TGCAGCGTTTTCAAGATGGGCCAAGAGACCCAGTACTTC.

The V call is TRBV5-8, the J call TRBJ2-2; possibly TRBD1 or TRBD2 for D (5 bases each). The CDR3 sequence is 17 residues long. CDR1 is SGHTS, CDR2 YDEGEE, per germline. V dropped 4 bases and J dropped 0 bases, with 16 bases sitting between them. CDR3 DNA: TGTGCCAGCAGCCGGGATCTTTGGACATCGAACACCGGGGAGCTGTTTTTT. It is translated as CASSRDLWTSNTGELFF.

The chain carries TRBV7-9 and TRBJ1-2; D not certain. Germline CDR1 SEHNR, CDR2 FQNEAQ (reference sequence). This CDR3 spans 15 amino acids. V was cut by 1 base and J by 1 base, with 10 bases left in between. In nucleotides, the CDR3 is TGTGCCAGCAGCTTAGGTCCTGGCCGTAACTATGGCTACACCTTC. This codes for CASSLGPGRNYGYTF.

The chain recombines TRBV5-1 with TRBJ2-7; D not certain. The length of the CDR3 is 15 residues. Germline assignment: CDR1 SGHRS and CDR2 YFSETQ. Trimming left V 4 bases short and J 1 base short, with 15 bases between. The chain's CDR3 is CASSVDPGLSYEQYV. The CDR3 coding sequence is TGCGCCAGCAGCGTGGACCCAGGCCTTTCCTACGAGCAGTACGTC.

V and J are TRBV27 and TRBJ2-1; D is possibly TRBD2 (7 bases). Per germline, CDR1 MNHEY and CDR2 SMNVEV (reference sequence). This CDR3 region has 16 residues. The V end was cut by 0 bases, the J end by 8 bases, with 17 bases between. The CDR3 reads CASSLSAGATLDEQFF. CDR3 sequence (DNA): TGTGCCAGCAGTTTATCCGCGGGGGCTACATTGGATGAGCAGTTCTTC.

The rearrangement joins TRBV9 to TRBJ2-1; TRBD1 might be the D (6 bases). The CDR3 consists of 15 residues. V dropped 3 bases and J dropped 5 bases, with 15 bases sitting between them. The germline V gene has CDR1 SGDLS and CDR2 YYNGEE. The CDR3: CASSARSGDDNEQFF. The CDR3 DNA reads TGTGCCAGCAGCGCCCGGTCAGGGGACGACAATGAGCAGTTCTTC.

With respect to this clone: The junction differs from germline at one of its ends, possibly a read error. The chain combines TRBV20-1 with TRBJ2-1; the D is unclear. Germline values: CDR1 DFQATT, CDR2 SNEGSKA (reference sequence). This CDR3 is 8 amino acids long. CDR3 nucleotide sequence: TGCAGTGCTGGGGTTAGACTCTTC. It specifies CSAGVRLF.

The chain is built from TRBV27 and TRBJ2-2; the D is unclear. The CDR3 length is 13 residues. Trimming took off 3 bases at V and 2 bases at J, with 4 bases between the two ends. The germline V gene encodes CDR1 MNHEY and CDR2 SMNVEV (reference sequence). CDR3 DNA sequence: TGTGCCAGCAGTTTCCCCAACACCGGGGAGCTGTTTTTT. Protein: CASSFPNTGELFF.

The chain carries TRBV3-1 (or the pseudogene TRBV3-2) and TRBJ1-4; D call uncertain. The ends were cut back, 6 bases at V and 2 bases at J, with 10 bases in the middle. Germline CDR1 and CDR2: LGHDT and YNNKEL (reference sequence). This CDR3 has 14 residues. The CDR3 sequence: CASRSGGTNEKLFF. CDR3 in DNA: TGTGCCAGCAGGTCCGGTGGGACTAATGAAAAACTGTTTTTT.

The DNA for the CDR3 is TGTGCCAGCAGCTTATCATTTTCGCATTTTACGATCCCTGAAGCTTTCTTT. It yields the protein CASSLSFSHFTIPEAFF. The gene calls are TRBV11-3 and TRBJ1-1; D call uncertain. CDR3 length: 17 residues. The V gene lost 2 bases and the J gene lost 6 bases, with 22 bases spanning the gap. The germline CDR1 and CDR2 sequences are SGHNT and YENEEA.

V is TRBV18 and J is TRBJ2-2; maybe TRBD2 (5 bases). V lost 3 bases and J 10 bases, leaving 12 bases between the germline ends. The CDR3 totals 13 residues. In germline, CDR1 is KGHSH, CDR2 LQKENI. The DNA of the CDR3 is TGTGCCAGCTCACCCCCGGAGGTAGCGGAGCTGTTTTTT. Translating it yields CASSPPEVAELFF.

This clone has a handful of counts. The chain uses TRBV6-2 or TRBV6-3 and TRBJ1-2; the D is unclear. The germline gives CDR1 MNHEY, CDR2 SVGEGT. The CDR3 is 12 amino acids. Deletions cut 2 bases from V and 10 bases from J, with 11 bases between. The CDR3 sequence: CASSYGDIDYTF. The CDR3, as DNA: TGTGCCAGCAGTTACGGAGATATTGACTACACCTTC.